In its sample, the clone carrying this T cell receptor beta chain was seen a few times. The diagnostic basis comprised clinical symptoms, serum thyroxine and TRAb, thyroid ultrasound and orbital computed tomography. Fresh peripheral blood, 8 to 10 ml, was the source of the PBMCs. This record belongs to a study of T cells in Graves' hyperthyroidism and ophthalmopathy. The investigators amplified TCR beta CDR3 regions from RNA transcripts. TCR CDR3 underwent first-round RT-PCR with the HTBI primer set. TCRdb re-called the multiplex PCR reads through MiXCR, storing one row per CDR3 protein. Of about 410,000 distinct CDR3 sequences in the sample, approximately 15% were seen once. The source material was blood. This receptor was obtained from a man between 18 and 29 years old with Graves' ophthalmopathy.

The CDR3 is CASSRRSGGDTGELFF. For the CDR3, the DNA is TGTGCCAGCAGCCGTCGGTCGGGAGGTGACACCGGGGAGCTGTTTTTT. The chain carries TRBV11-2 and TRBJ2-2; TRBD2 matches at 7 bases. V gave up 5 bases and J gave up 3 bases; unmatched junction bases: 9. Germline values: CDR1 SGHAT, CDR2 FQNNGV. This CDR3 contains 16 residues. Using reference TRBV11-2 and TRBJ2-2 for the parts outside the CDR3, the full variable domain is EAGVAQSPRYKIIEKRQSVAFWCNPISGHATLYWYQQILGQGPKLLIQFQNNGVVDDSQLPKDRFSAERLKGVDSTLKIQPAKLEDSAVYLCASSRRSGGDTGELFFGEGSRLTVL.